Listed here is a single TCR beta chain. Its antigen is currently unknown. Deep sequencing aimed at 1 in 200,000 to 1 in 1 million T cells' resolution. Libraries were prepared by immunoSEQ multiplex PCR; TCRdb keeps only in-frame clonotypes and omits some of them. Among over 120,000 clones listed, 70% to 80% were seen once. These data belong to a study of cytotoxic CD8 clonotypes in ibrutinib-treated CLL. Whole-study findings and limits: Clonality at baseline surpassed age-matched healthy donors and tracked circulating CD8+ T-cell counts.

The source is a human donor with chronic lymphocytic leukemia. The sample in question was PBMCs, obtained after 24 months of ibrutinib treatment.

CDR3 in amino acids: CASSQDLDPWNEQFF. The CDR3 DNA sequence: TGCGCCAGCAGCCAAGATCTGGACCCGTGGAATGAGCAGTTCTTC. This chain joins TRBV4-3 and TRBJ2-1; D not resolved. The V gene lost 0 bases and the J gene lost 7 bases, with 13 bases spanning the gap. CDR1 and CDR2 (germline): LGHNA, YSLEER. The CDR3 totals 15 residues.